Presented here are 18 T cell receptor beta chains from one specimen sequenced in a study of cytomegalovirus exposure and HLA in healthy donors. Using immunoSEQ multiplex PCR, the repertoire was profiled, and TCRdb retains in-frame clones only, with some absent. Found here are a few hundred thousand clones, around 90% of them singletons; the top ten hold under 0.4%. Sequenced sample: PBMCs. All receptors derive from a woman under 30 in good health and CMV-seronegative.

The V gene is TRBV7-9, the J gene TRBJ1-1; possible D gene TRBD1, 6 bases. The CDR3 spans 15 residues. Per germline, CDR1 SEHNR and CDR2 FQNEAQ (reference sequence). V lost 5 bases and J lost 2, with 15 bases in between. CDR3 nucleotide sequence: TGTGCCAGCAGCCCCCTGAGGGGGATCAACACTGAAGCTTTCTTT. It specifies CASSPLRGINTEAFF. Looking up the rest from reference TRBV7-9 and TRBJ1-1 gives the full variable domain: DTGVSQNPRHKITKRGQNVTFRCDPISEHNRLYWYRQTLGQGPEFLTYFQNEAQLEKSRLLSDRFSAERPKGSFSTLEIQRTEQGDSAMYLCASSPLRGINTEAFFGQGTRLTVV.

This clone was recorded only once. The V gene is TRBV27, the J gene TRBJ1-5; a weak D match, TRBD1 (6 bases). The V gene's germline CDR1 is MNHEY and CDR2 SMNVEV (reference sequence). Trimming cost V 3 bases and J 2 bases, with 8 bases left between them. The CDR3 covers 14 residues. CDR3 nucleotides: TGTGCCAGCAGTTTCAGGGGTGGCAATCAGCCCCAGCATTTT. Its protein is CASSFRGGNQPQHF.

The rearrangement links TRBV7-2 to TRBJ1-2; 8 bases are shared with TRBD1. Germline CDR1 SGHTA, CDR2 FQGNSA. V shed 1 base and J 4 bases; nucleotides not matched to a gene: 5. This CDR3 contains 15 residues. The CDR3 DNA is TGTGCCAGCAGCTTAGGCGGACAGGGTGGCTATGGCTACACCTTC. It specifies CASSLGGQGGYGYTF. Full variable domain (remainder filled in from reference TRBV7-2 and TRBJ1-2): GAGVSQSPSNKVTEKGKDVELRCDPISGHTALYWYRQSLGQGLEFLIYFQGNSAPDKSGLPSDRFSAERTGGSVSTLTIQRTQQEDSAVYLCASSLGGQGGYGYTFGSGTRLTVV.

The V call is TRBV30, the J call TRBJ2-5; 9 bases are shared with TRBD1. Germline V gene sequence: CDR1 GTSNPN, CDR2 SVGIG (reference sequence). The CDR3 consists of 13 residues. J lost 4 bases, V lost 8 bases, and 8 bases had no gene match. Here the CDR3 DNA reads TGTGCCCGCGACAGGGGGGGAGGAGAGACCCAGTACTTC. The encoded protein is CARDRGGGETQYF.

The CDR3 DNA reads as TGTGCCAGCAGCTTAGCACAGCACACCGGGGAGCTGTTTTTT. Its translation: CASSLAQHTGELFF. The rearrangement joins TRBV11-2 to TRBJ2-2; D call uncertain. The CDR3 is 14 amino acids. V gave up 1 base and J gave up 3 bases, with 6 bases separating them. Germline V CDR1 and CDR2: SGHAT, FQNNGV.

This clone was recorded a few times. CDR3 amino acids: CASSLEGRDNEKLFF. In nucleotides, the CDR3 is TGTGCCAGCAGCCTGGAGGGCAGGGATAATGAAAAACTGTTTTTT. V is TRBV7-8 and J is TRBJ1-4; possible D gene TRBD1, 5 bases. Germline lookup yields CDR1 SGHVS and CDR2 FQNEAQ. Trimming left V 5 bases short and J 4 bases short, with 14 bases between. This CDR3 has 15 residues. Variable domain in full (rest from reference TRBV7-8 and TRBJ1-4): GAGVSQSPRYKVAKRGQDVALRCDPISGHVSLFWYQQALGQGPEFLTYFQNEAQLDKSGLPSDRFFAERPEGSVSTLKIQRTQQEDSAVYLCASSLEGRDNEKLFFGSGTQLSVL.

The chain has TRBV5-1 and TRBJ1-1; D gene unclear. The CDR3 covers 14 residues. The V and J ends lost 4 bases and 2 bases respectively, with 12 bases between them. CDR1 is SGHRS, CDR2 YFSETQ, per germline. The CDR3 DNA follows: TGCGCCAGCAGCATTCGACCGGGTAACACTGAAGCTTTCTTT. Amino acids: CASSIRPGNTEAFF.

This clone has a single count. The chain combines TRBV28 with TRBJ2-3, with D possibly TRBD2 on 7 matching bases. The CDR3 runs to 15 residues. V was cut by 8 bases and J by 0 bases, with 15 bases left in between. The germline CDR1 and CDR2 sequences are MDHEN and SYDVKM. The CDR3 DNA reads TGTGCCAGCCAAAATAGGGGGGGGAGCACAGATACGCAGTATTTT. Its protein product is CASQNRGGSTDTQYF.

This chain uses TRBV27 with TRBJ2-7; the match to TRBD1 covers 10 bases. Germline CDR1 reads MNHEY; CDR2 reads SMNVEV (reference sequence). The V segment lost 5 bases and the J segment 3 bases; nucleotides outside the gene matches: 4. The CDR3 covers 14 residues. The CDR3 coding sequence is TGTGCCAGCAGTCCCGGGACAGGGGTCTACGAGCAGTACTTC. Its protein is CASSPGTGVYEQYF.

The V gene is TRBV6-6, the J gene TRBJ1-1, with 9 bases fitting TRBD1. Germline trimming cut 4 bases from V and 3 bases from J; bases unmatched to any gene: 6. The CDR3 totals 15 residues. In germline, CDR1 is MNHNY, CDR2 SVGAGI (reference sequence). The CDR3 nucleotides are TGTGCCAGCAGTTGGGGACAGGGAGGGGACACTGAAGCTTTCTTT. It yields the protein CASSWGQGGDTEAFF.

The chain recombines TRBV29-1 with TRBJ2-7; weak D call: TRBD1 (5 bases). Trimming cost V 4 bases and J 0 bases, with 10 bases left between them. CDR1 and CDR2 from the germline V gene are SQVTM and ANQGSEA. There are 13 residues in the CDR3. Written as DNA, the CDR3 is TGCAGCGTTGGGGTCACAGGCTCCTACGAGCAGTACTTC. Residues: CSVGVTGSYEQYF.

V gene TRBV7-9 combines with J gene TRBJ1-6; 8 bases line up with TRBD1. Per germline, CDR1 SEHNR and CDR2 FQNEAQ (reference sequence). With V trimmed by 7 bases and J by 7 bases, 6 bases remained unmatched. The CDR3 consists of 14 residues. The CDR3: CASTAGGDNSPLHF. The CDR3 DNA reads as TGTGCCAGCACCGCAGGGGGCGACAATTCACCCCTCCACTTT.

V usage is TRBV20-1 and J usage is TRBJ2-7, with D maybe TRBD2 (6 bases). The CDR3 spans 11 residues. Germline loops: CDR1 DFQATT, CDR2 SNEGSKA (reference sequence). Between the trimmed V and J ends, which lost 6 bases and 3 bases, there was a span of 9 bases. The CDR3 region is CSAMDYYEQYV. The CDR3 coding sequence is TGCAGTGCCATGGACTACTACGAGCAGTACGTC.

The chain has TRBV14 and TRBJ2-5; D gene ambiguous. This CDR3 spans 16 amino acids. V lost 3 bases and J lost 4, with 18 bases in between. Germline CDR1 and CDR2: SGHDN and FVKESK. The CDR3, as DNA: TGTGCCAGCAGCCATAAAGCCGACTGGGTACGAGAGACCCAGTACTTC. Its protein product is CASSHKADWVRETQYF.

The J gene is TRBJ2-5, the V gene TRBV4-3; D is ambiguous. The V end lost 0 bases, the J end lost 2 bases, and 10 bases lay between the germline ends. Germline assignment: CDR1 LGHNA and CDR2 YSLEER. CDR3 length: 15 residues. The CDR3 nucleotides read TGCGCCAGCAGCCAAGATCGCTACAGACAAGAGACCCAGTACTTC. This sequence encodes CASSQDRYRQETQYF.

The V call is TRBV6-1, the J call TRBJ2-7; 11 bases match TRBD1. J lost 0 bases, V lost 2 bases, and 12 bases had no gene match. Germline V gene lookup returns CDR1 MNHNS and CDR2 SASEGT. This CDR3 comprises 19 residues. CDR3 residues: CASSEPGTGGLPFSYEQYV. CDR3 DNA: TGTGCCAGCAGTGAACCCGGGACAGGGGGTCTCCCCTTCTCCTACGAGCAGTACGTC.

This clone has just one count. The chain combines TRBV5-1 with TRBJ1-1; unclear D gene. Trimming left V 0 bases short and J 1 base short, with 7 bases between. Germline values: CDR1 SGHRS, CDR2 YFSETQ. This CDR3 spans 14 amino acids. DNA for the CDR3: TGCGCCAGCAGCTTGGGAGGAGAGAACACTGAAGCTTTCTTT. It yields the protein CASSLGGENTEAFF. The variable domain in full, with the rest retrieved from reference TRBV5-1 and TRBJ1-1, is KAGVTQTPRYLIKTRGQQVTLSCSPISGHRSVSWYQQTPGQGLQFLFEYFSETQRNKGNFPGRFSGRQFSNSRSEMNVSTLELGDSALYLCASSLGGENTEAFFGQGTRLTVV.

The rearrangement links TRBV2 to TRBJ2-4; 9 nucleotides align to TRBD2. Germline V gene sequence: CDR1 SNHLY, CDR2 FYNNEI. The CDR3 contains 14 residues. Unmatched junction bases numbered 5, after V lost 5 bases and J lost 6 bases. The CDR3 bases are TGTGCCAGCAGTAATAGCGGGGGTGGAAACATTCAGTACTTC. It is translated as CASSNSGGGNIQYF.